This T cell receptor beta chain stems from a study of blood T cell repertoires in COVID-19. Whole-study context: The United States, Italy and Spain provided the acute and convalescent COVID-19 samples. PBMCs, B-cell-depleted T cells, or T cells provided the cDNA or gDNA that made up the material.

As handled by the study authors: By means of reference gene primer amplification, nucleated cell counts were estimated. Clones were sequenced by immunoSEQ multiplex PCR, and TCRdb holds only the in-frame ones, with some missing. That table furnishes V, J and clone size, whereas the DNA furnished D and trimming. The sample carries 350,000 or so clones, roughly 90% recorded once. CDR1 and CDR2 (germline): MDHEN, SYDVKM. V gave up 4 bases and J gave up 4 bases, with 13 bases separating them. The CDR3 is made up of 15 amino acids. Allocation to cohorts depended on clinical history reported by the participants.

The TCR comes from a woman aged 25 to 39 who had been exposed to COVID-19. Sequenced material: PBMCs or T cells enriched from blood (not recorded which). J is TRBJ1-4 and V is TRBV28, with D possibly matching TRBD1 (6 bases). The CDR3 sequence is CASSSQQGGNEKLFF. CDR3 nucleotides: TGTGCCAGCAGTTCCCAACAGGGTGGTAATGAAAAACTGTTTTTT.